This T cell receptor (beta chain) was observed in a study of blood T cells in healthy people across ages. For the study at large: Capture via template switching afforded approximately one barcoded beta molecule per two T cells.

The CDR3 has 15 amino acids. Germline V lookup: CDR1 MRHNA, CDR2 SNTAGT. PCR was performed a second time for about 7 to 11 cycles using a sample-barcoded 5' primer and a J-beta primer mix. A template-switch adaptor with 12 random nucleotides tagged each cDNA molecule. TCRdb re-called the 5' RACE reads with MiXCR, one entry per CDR3 protein. The data contain hundreds of thousands of distinct CDR3 sequences, approximately 25% of them singletons. This clonotype occurred many times. The sample was also reused in another study, on T cells of mothers and their children. Per that study: Among related mother-child pairs, overlap was slightly higher than in unrelated pairs, though not significantly.

The source is a boy younger than 18 in good health. Sequencing was carried out using blood. This chain joins TRBV6-4 and TRBJ2-5, with 9 positions matching TRBD2. The end of the DNA is better explained by TRBJ2-1, so the J call may be wrong. CDR3 residues: CASSDSSGSENEQFF. The CDR3 region has the DNA TGTGCCAGCAGTGACTCTAGCGGGAGTGAAAATGAGCAGTTCTTC.